The 6 T cell receptor beta chains listed next were all sequenced from one sample in a study of CD8 T cells in Susac syndrome. Reverse transcription of roughly 0.5 to 1 ug RNA was carried out with random hexamers. TCRdb re-called the immunoSEQ multiplex PCR reads with MiXCR, one entry per CDR3 protein. The sample consists of approximately 210,000 distinct CDR3 sequences, approximately 94% of them appearing once. The material sequenced was CD4+ T cells from PBMCs. These receptors came from a human donor with Susac syndrome.

V and J are TRBV10-2 and TRBJ1-4; no reliable D call. Germline loops: CDR1 WSHSY, CDR2 SAAADI. The CDR3 consists of 13 residues. V dropped 8 bases and J dropped 3 bases, with 10 bases sitting between them. The CDR3 nucleotides are TGCGCCAGCGAGCACAGCCCTAATGAAAAACTGTTTTTT. It specifies CASEHSPNEKLFF.

The V call is TRBV5-4, the J call TRBJ2-7; 8 nucleotides match TRBD1. Germline trimming cut 1 base from V and 6 bases from J; bases unmatched to any gene: 6. CDR1 is SGHNT, CDR2 YYREEE, per germline (reference sequence). The CDR3 covers 14 residues. In DNA, the CDR3 is TGTGCCAGCAGCTTGCCAGGGGGCGTAGGCGAGCAGTACTTC. Encoded protein: CASSLPGGVGEQYF.

The chain uses TRBV5-8 and TRBJ1-5; 7 positions match TRBD1. Trimming removed 4 bases from V and 3 bases from J; junction bases left unmatched: 7. The germline CDR1 and CDR2 sequences are SGHTS and YDEGEE. The CDR3 is 15 residues long. The CDR3 DNA reads TGTGCCAGCAGCGGCGGGACAGTCGTCAATCAGCCCCAGCATTTT. Translating it yields CASSGGTVVNQPQHF. Based on the CDR3 plus reference TRBV5-8 and TRBJ1-5, the full variable domain is EAGVTQSPTHLIKTRGQQATLRCSPISGHTSVYWYQQALGLGLQFLLWYDEGEERNRGNFPPRFSGRQFPNYSSELNVNALELEDSALYLCASSGGTVVNQPQHFGDGTRLSIL.

The chain uses TRBV5-4 and TRBJ1-2; D gene unclear. The CDR3 covers 13 residues. Germline CDR1 is SGHNT and CDR2 is YYREEE (reference sequence). V lost 4 bases to trimming and J lost 7 bases, with 14 bases between them. This CDR3 is CASSLEQAVGYTF. CDR3 sequence (DNA): TGTGCCAGCAGCCTAGAGCAAGCGGTTGGCTACACCTTC.

This chain links TRBV5-4 with TRBJ2-3; the D gene is possibly TRBD1 (6 bases). The V and J ends lost 4 bases and 5 bases respectively, with 11 bases between them. CDR3 length equals 13 residues. Germline V lookup: CDR1 SGHNT, CDR2 YYREEE (reference sequence). The CDR3 nucleotides read TGTGCCAGCAGCCAGACCAGGGGAGATACGCAGTATTTT. Protein product: CASSQTRGDTQYF.

The CDR3 region has the DNA TGTGCCAGCAGTCGAGGACAGGCCGACCTTACCTATGGCTACACCTTC. Translated: CASSRGQADLTYGYTF. V usage is TRBV12-3 or TRBV12-4 and J usage is TRBJ1-2, with TRBD1 matching over 7 bases. This CDR3 contains 16 residues. After removal of 5 bases from V and 4 bases from J, the junction contained 13 bases not matched to a gene.